The clone carrying this T cell receptor (beta chain) was counted ten times or more. The data derive from a study of identical twins. Each CDR3 protein gets one entry after TCRdb re-called the 5' RACE reads with MiXCR. Here the sample spans fewer than 250,000 distinct CDR3 sequences, roughly a tenth being singletons. J lost 2 bases, V lost 0 bases, and 4 bases had no gene match. The CDR3 extends over 16 amino acids. The germline gives CDR1 SGHRS, CDR2 YFSETQ. The J gene is TRBJ2-2, the V gene TRBV5-1; 7 bases are a match to TRBD2. Sequencing was carried out using memory (CD45RO+) T cells sorted from blood. The source of this sequence is a woman aged 18-35 years in good health. CDR3 nucleotides: TGCGCCAGCAGCTTGGTAGCGGGCGTTAACACCGGGGAGCTGTTTTTT. It translates to CASSLVAGVNTGELFF.